This T cell receptor (beta chain) was identified during a study of blood T cell repertoires in COVID-19. Study-level background: Some COVID-19 samples were acute and others convalescent; all came from the United States, Italy and Spain.

Germline assignment: CDR1 SGHRS and CDR2 YFSETQ. This CDR3 region has 12 residues. Trimming shortened V by 2 bases and J by 3 bases, and 6 bases separated the two germline ends. Profiling relied on immunoSEQ multiplex PCR, and the TCRdb table lists in-frame clones only, not all of them. Of tens of thousands of clones listed, 88% were seen once; the top ten hold about 7%. What was sequenced was peripheral blood. This sequence joins TRBV5-1 and TRBJ2-7; tentative D call: TRBD1 (5 bases). The sequence derives from a woman older than 75 with acute or convalescent COVID-19. The CDR3 nucleotides read TGCGCCAGCAGCTTAACAGGCTACGAGCAGTACTTC. Translation gives CASSLTGYEQYF.